This is a list of T cell receptor beta chains from one sample in a study of blood T cells in healthy people across ages. TCRdb processed the 5' RACE reads anew with MiXCR; each CDR3 protein has one entry. The sample records 750,000 to 950,000 distinct CDR3 sequences, roughly 50% being singletons. The sequencing sample was made of blood. Receptor source: an elderly man in good health. CDR3s include the opening cysteine and the closing phenylalanine or tryptophan. Each record gives: J gene, clone size, V gene, D gene, CDR3 DNA, CDR3 protein. The D gene is left open where the match is weak. For some rows the clone size is stated as once, few or many, or as a class when expanded; others skip it.

TRBJ2-3,few,TRBV7-3,.,TGTGCCAGCAGCTTAGCAGGGCCTCGGGATACGCAGTATTTT,CASSLAGPRDTQYF
TRBJ2-3,few,TRBV20-1,.,TGCAGTGGGGCTAGCTCCATCACAGATACGCAGTATTTT,CSGASSITDTQYF
TRBJ2-3,few,TRBV29-1,TRBD2,TGCAGCGTACCCGGGACTAGCGGGACCAGATACGCGTATTTT,CSVPGTSGTRYAYF
TRBJ2-7,.,TRBV27,TRBD2,TGTGCCAGCAGTTTATCCGGACTAGCGGCCCACAATGAGCAGTACTTC,CASSLSGLAAHNEQYF
TRBJ2-4,few,TRBV20-1,TRBD2,TGCAGTGTCCCCACGACTAGCGGGAGTGCCTTCCTAGCCAAAAACATTCAGTACTTC,CSVPTTSGSAFLAKNIQYF
TRBJ2-6,.,TRBV9,TRBD2,TGTGCCAGCAGCGTAGTTACGGGGGGCTCTGGGGCCAACGTCCTGACTTTC,CASSVVTGGSGANVLTF
TRBJ2-1,few,TRBV29-1,TRBD2,TGCAGCGTTGAGGGCGGCGGGGGATCCTACAATGAGCAGTTCTTC,CSVEGGGGSYNEQFF
TRBJ2-1,.,TRBV20-1,TRBD2,TGCAGTGCTGATAGCGGGGTTTACAATGAGCAGTTCTTC,CSADSGVYNEQFF
TRBJ2-5,.,TRBV10-2,.,TGCGCCAGCAGTGATGGCGCGGCCCTCGGGGAGACCCAGTACTTC,CASSDGAALGETQYF
TRBJ2-6,.,TRBV7-7,TRBD1,TGTGCCAGCAGCCCGAGGGGGCCCCAATCTGGGGCCAACGTCCTGACTTTC,CASSPRGPQSGANVLTF
TRBJ1-6,.,TRBV25-1,TRBD1,TGTGCCAGCAGTGGACAGGGGTATAATTCACCCCTCCACTTT,CASSGQGYNSPLHF
TRBJ2-1,.,TRBV24-1,TRBD1,TGTGCCACCAGTGATACAGGGGTGGGGATAGCCCACAATGAGCAGTTCTTC,CATSDTGVGIAHNEQFF
TRBJ2-7,many,TRBV20-1,TRBD1,TGCAGTGCTACTAACAGGGGGCGCACAGGTACCTACGAGCAGTACTTC,CSATNRGRTGTYEQYF
TRBJ2-7,few,TRBV20-1,.,TGCAGTGCTAGAGATGGGCCAGGGCGGGCCTACGAGCAGTACTTC,CSARDGPGRAYEQYF
TRBJ2-7,.,TRBV28,.,TGTGCCAGCAGTCGCCCCGGGACGGACTTCTACGAGCAGTACTTC,CASSRPGTDFYEQYF
TRBJ2-3,few,TRBV20-1,.,TGCAGTGCTCCCTTTTTGGATACGCAGTATTTT,CSAPFLDTQYF
TRBJ2-4,.,TRBV27,.,TGTGCCAGCAGTTACAAGGACAGCACAGGGTACTTC,CASSYKDSTGYF
TRBJ2-7,.,TRBV6-2/TRBV6-3,.,TGTGCCAGCAGTTACACCTCCTACGAGCAGTACTTC,CASSYTSYEQYF
TRBJ1-1,.,TRBV28,.,TGTGCCAGCAGTTTAGGCAGGGGCGAATCTTTCTTT,CASSLGRGESFF
TRBJ2-7,few,TRBV28,TRBD1,TGTGCCAGCATCCCTAAAGGGGGCCGGGAGCAGTACTTC,CASIPKGGREQYF
TRBJ2-7,.,TRBV19,.,TGTGCCAGTAGTATCTTCGGGAACGTTCCCTACGAGCAGTACTTC,CASSIFGNVPYEQYF
TRBJ2-1,.,TRBV20-1,.,TGCAGTGCTAGCCAGGGGGGTTACAATGAGCAGTTCTTC,CSASQGGYNEQFF
TRBJ2-7,few,TRBV28,.,TGTGCCAGCAGTTTAATTGTCACATACTACGAGCAGTACTTC,CASSLIVTYYEQYF
TRBJ2-7,few,TRBV5-1,.,TGCGCCAGCAGCTTGGAAGTTAGCGGTACCTACGAGCAGTACTTC,CASSLEVSGTYEQYF